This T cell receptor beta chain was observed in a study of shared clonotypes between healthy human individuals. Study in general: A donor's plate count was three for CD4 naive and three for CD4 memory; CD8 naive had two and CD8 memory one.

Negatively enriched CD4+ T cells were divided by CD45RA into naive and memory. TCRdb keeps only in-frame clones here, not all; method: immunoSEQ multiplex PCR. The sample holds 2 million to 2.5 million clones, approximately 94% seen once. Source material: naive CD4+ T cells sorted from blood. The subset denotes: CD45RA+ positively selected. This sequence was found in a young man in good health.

The CDR3 loop reads CASSTQGAYTEAFF. CDR3 bases: TGTGCCAGCTCAACACAGGGAGCCTACACTGAAGCTTTCTTT. The V gene is TRBV18, the J gene TRBJ1-1, with a weak D call TRBD1 (6 bases). This CDR3 contains 14 residues. V was cut by 5 bases and J by 3 bases, with 13 bases left in between. Germline V lookup: CDR1 KGHSH, CDR2 LQKENI. Combining the CDR3 with reference TRBV18 and TRBJ1-1 gives the whole variable domain NAGVMQNPRHLVRRRGQEARLRCSPMKGHSHVYWYRQLPEEGLKFMVYLQKENIIDESGMPKERFSAEFPKEGPSILRIQQVVRGDSAAYFCASSTQGAYTEAFFGQGTRLTVV.